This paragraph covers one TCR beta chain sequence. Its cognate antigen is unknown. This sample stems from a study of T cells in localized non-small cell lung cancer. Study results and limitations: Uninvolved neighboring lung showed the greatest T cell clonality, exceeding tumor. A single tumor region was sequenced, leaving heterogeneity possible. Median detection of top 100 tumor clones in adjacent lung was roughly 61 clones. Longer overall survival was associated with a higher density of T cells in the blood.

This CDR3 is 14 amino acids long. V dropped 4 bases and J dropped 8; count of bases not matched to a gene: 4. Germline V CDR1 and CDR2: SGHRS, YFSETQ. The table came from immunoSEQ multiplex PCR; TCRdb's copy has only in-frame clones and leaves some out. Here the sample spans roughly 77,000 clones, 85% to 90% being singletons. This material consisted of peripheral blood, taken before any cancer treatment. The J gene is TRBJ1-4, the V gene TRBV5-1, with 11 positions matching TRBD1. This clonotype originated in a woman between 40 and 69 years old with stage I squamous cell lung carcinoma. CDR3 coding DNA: TGCGCCAGCAGCCCGGGACAGGGGGGAGAAAAACTGTTTTTT. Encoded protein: CASSPGQGGEKLFF.